One and the same sample provided the 32 T cell receptor beta chains below, sequenced in a study of T cell repertoires in cytomegalovirus infection. From the reads, TCRdb called clonotypes with MiXCR, one entry per CDR3 protein. Among around 300,000 distinct CDR3 sequences, under 25% were seen once, and the ten largest hold about 21%. For these TCRs, the target antigens are not known. The sequenced sample was cultured PBMCs, obtained from culture after CMV antigen stimulation. These receptors originate from a human donor in good health (CMV status not recorded). Some clones in this sample may be carry-over from other donors' samples.

The DNA of the CDR3 is TGTGCCAGCAGCTTAGCGCAGGGGGAGGTCTCCTACGAGCAGTACTTC. Encoded protein: CASSLAQGEVSYEQYF. V gene TRBV7-6 combines with J gene TRBJ2-7; possibly TRBD1 for D (7 bases). V was clipped by 0 bases and J by 0 bases, with 12 bases between them. Germline-derived CDR1 and CDR2 are SGHVS and FNYEAQ. CDR3 size: 16 residues.

This clonotype was seen repeatedly, ten times or more. This rearrangement joins TRBV4-3 to TRBJ2-3; 8 bases are shared with TRBD1. The CDR3 is made up of 15 amino acids. CDR1 and CDR2 from the germline V gene are LGHNA and YSLEER. The junction had 6 bases not matched to a gene; V was cut back by 4 bases and J by 3 bases. The CDR3 reads CASSPRGQGTDTQYF. CDR3 coding DNA: TGCGCCAGCAGCCCTAGAGGACAGGGAACAGATACGCAGTATTTT.

The chain has TRBV20-1 and TRBJ1-3; no definite D call. The CDR3 covers 15 residues. The germline CDR1 and CDR2 sequences are DFQATT and SNEGSKA (reference sequence). Trimming took off 5 bases at V and 0 bases at J, with 14 bases between the two ends. This CDR3 reads CSASETDRSGNTIYF. CDR3 DNA: TGCAGTGCTTCGGAGACGGATCGCTCTGGAAACACCATATATTTT.

This clonotype was counted between two and nine times. This chain uses TRBV12-3 or TRBV12-4 with TRBJ2-2; D may match TRBD1 or TRBD2 (5 bases each). V dropped 6 bases and J dropped 0 bases, with 11 bases sitting between them. The CDR3 totals 15 residues. In DNA, the CDR3 is TGTGCCAGCAGCCCCGGGACGACGAACACCGGGGAGCTGTTTTTT. Translation: CASSPGTTNTGELFF.

The rearrangement links TRBV7-9 to TRBJ2-2; D is unclear. V lost 4 bases and J 6 bases, leaving 6 bases between the germline ends. Germline V gives CDR1 SEHNR, CDR2 FQNEAQ (reference sequence). This CDR3 spans 12 amino acids. The CDR3 DNA reads as TGTGCCAGCAGCTCAGCCGCCGGGGAGCTGTTTTTT. Protein sequence: CASSSAAGELFF.

The chain couples TRBV7-4 to TRBJ1-1; 8 bases align to TRBD1. V was clipped by 5 bases and J by 5 bases; unmatched bases: 7. Germline values: CDR1 SGHVT, CDR2 SQSDAQ. This CDR3 comprises 14 residues. The DNA for the CDR3 is TGTGCCAGCAGCCATTACAGGGGGAAGACTGAAGCTTTCTTT. The encoded protein is CASSHYRGKTEAFF.

The table lists this clonotype with a few counts. This chain connects TRBV7-8 to TRBJ2-5; perhaps TRBD1 as D (5 bases). This CDR3 contains 14 residues. V lost 2 bases to trimming and J lost 3 bases, with 10 bases between them. Germline CDR1 reads SGHVS; CDR2 reads FQNEAQ. CDR3 sequence (DNA): TGTGCCAGCAGCTTATTACAGGCCGAAGAGACCCAGTACTTC. Protein: CASSLLQAEETQYF.

This chain connects TRBV28 to TRBJ2-3, with D perhaps TRBD2 (6 bases). Trimming took 10 bases from V and 0 from J, leaving 14 bases between them. Germline values: CDR1 MDHEN, CDR2 SYDVKM. The CDR3 totals 14 residues. As DNA, the CDR3 is TGTGCCACCCGACTAGGCGGGAGCACAGATACGCAGTATTTT. As protein: CATRLGGSTDTQYF.

The chain uses TRBV6-2 or TRBV6-3 and TRBJ2-6; the D is unclear. Germline CDR1 and CDR2: MNHEY and SVGEGT. CDR3 length: 13 residues. V was pared by 6 bases and J by 4 bases, with 7 bases between. For the CDR3, the DNA is TGTGCCAGCAGCCTCAAAGGGGCCAACGTCCTGACTTTC. It encodes CASSLKGANVLTF.

Many counts were recorded for this clonotype. CDR3: CASSLGNSYNEQFF. CDR3 nucleotide sequence: TGTGCCAGCAGCTTAGGCAACAGTTACAATGAGCAGTTCTTC. The chain is built from TRBV7-2 and TRBJ2-1; D uncertain. Germline V gene lookup returns CDR1 SGHTA and CDR2 FQGNSA. The CDR3 covers 14 residues. Trimming left V 1 base short and J 4 bases short, with 8 bases between.

This clonotype was seen repeatedly, ten times or more. DNA for the CDR3: TGTGCCAGCAGCTTAGTAGCGGGGATCTACAATGAGCAGTTCTTC. Protein sequence: CASSLVAGIYNEQFF. The genes are TRBV11-2 and TRBJ2-1, with 8 bases aligning to TRBD2. The CDR3 totals 15 residues. Germline-derived CDR1 and CDR2 are SGHAT and FQNNGV. Losses at the gene ends were 1 base for V and 3 bases for J; bases not matched to a gene: 2.

CDR3 DNA sequence: TGCGCCAGCAGCCAAGATAGAACCAACTACGAGCAGTACTTC. Protein sequence: CASSQDRTNYEQYF. This chain connects TRBV4-1 to TRBJ2-7; D uncertain. Looked up from germline, CDR1 is MGHRA and CDR2 is YSYEKL. The V end was cut by 0 bases, the J end by 3 bases, with 9 bases between. The CDR3 totals 14 residues.

In its sample, this clonotype was seen a few times. The rearrangement uses TRBV5-5 and TRBJ1-2, with TRBD1 as a possible D gene (5 bases). CDR1 SGHKS and CDR2 YYEKEE come from the germline V gene (reference sequence). The CDR3 covers 16 residues. Trimming cost V 2 bases and J 1 base, with 15 bases left between them. The CDR3 nucleotides read TGTGCCAGCAGCTTCCCCCCGACAGAATATAACTATGGCTACACCTTC. Amino acids: CASSFPPTEYNYGYTF.

This clonotype has only a few counts. The chain is built from TRBV24-1 and TRBJ2-5; TRBD1 aligns across 10 bases. Per germline, CDR1 KGHDR and CDR2 SFDVKD. With V trimmed by 5 bases and J by 9 bases, 17 bases remained unmatched. The CDR3 has 17 amino acids. CDR3 protein: CATSAPPGQGLSGAQYF. The CDR3 nucleotides are TGTGCCACCAGTGCCCCTCCGGGACAGGGGTTGTCAGGGGCCCAGTACTTC.

CDR3 amino acids: CASGLVRAGLDEQFF. The CDR3 nucleotides are TGTGCTAGTGGTTTGGTACGGGCAGGGTTGGATGAGCAGTTCTTC. The chain recombines TRBV12-5 with TRBJ2-1, with D possibly TRBD1 on 5 matching bases. The CDR3 runs to 15 residues. V dropped 0 bases and J dropped 8 bases, with 14 bases sitting between them. Germline values: CDR1 LGHNT, CDR2 FRNRAP.

This clonotype was recorded a few times. The rearrangement links TRBV7-3 to TRBJ2-1; 9 bases align to TRBD2. V trimming: 5 bases; J trimming: 0 bases; junction bases outside the gene matches: 8. The CDR3 is 17 residues long. The germline CDR1 and CDR2 sequences are SGHTA and FQGTGA. DNA for the CDR3: TGTGCCAGCAGCCCGGGGGGAGCGGGAGGCTCCTACAATGAGCAGTTCTTC. It encodes CASSPGGAGGSYNEQFF.

The chain employs TRBV4-1 and TRBJ2-7; D may match TRBD1 or TRBD2 (5 bases each). V dropped 1 base and J dropped 1 base, with 11 bases sitting between them. Germline V lookup: CDR1 MGHRA, CDR2 YSYEKL. The length of the CDR3 is 15 residues. The CDR3 nucleotides are TGCGCCAGCAGCCAAGGCCCAGGGAGATCCTACGAGCAGTACGTC. It translates to CASSQGPGRSYEQYV.

This clonotype was seen at least ten times. The chain employs TRBV6-1 and TRBJ2-7, with D perhaps matching TRBD1 or TRBD2 (5 bases each). The V end was cut by 9 bases, the J end by 7 bases, with 22 bases between. Germline V gene sequence: CDR1 MNHNS, CDR2 SASEGT. This CDR3 contains 14 residues. This CDR3 is CASITGLLWREQYF. The DNA for the CDR3 is TGTGCCAGTATTACAGGACTCCTATGGCGTGAGCAGTACTTC.

The V and J genes are TRBV6-6 and TRBJ1-6; D is ambiguous. CDR3 length: 15 residues. Deletions cut 3 bases from V and 8 bases from J, with 14 bases between. Germline values: CDR1 MNHNY, CDR2 SVGAGI (reference sequence). CDR3 coding DNA: TGTGCCAGCAGTTATGAGGACGGCCGATATTCACCCCTCCACTTT. Its translation: CASSYEDGRYSPLHF.

CDR3 nucleotides: TGTGCCAGCACCGAGCGGCAGACCCAGTACTTC. Protein sequence: CASTERQTQYF. The gene calls are TRBV28 and TRBJ2-5; weak D call: TRBD2 (5 bases). V lost 7 bases to trimming and J lost 6 bases, with 9 bases between them. This CDR3 has 11 residues. Looked up from germline, CDR1 is MDHEN and CDR2 is SYDVKM.

The genes are TRBV7-3 and TRBJ2-5; D call uncertain. Germline V gene lookup returns CDR1 SGHTA and CDR2 FQGTGA. The CDR3 is 14 amino acids. The ends were cut back, 4 bases at V and 2 bases at J, with 11 bases in the middle. The CDR3 loop reads CASSSFRRQETQYF. CDR3 in DNA: TGTGCCAGCAGCTCTTTTAGGAGACAAGAGACCCAGTACTTC.

CDR3 in amino acids: CASSYSIYSLAGENEQFF. CDR3 nucleotide sequence: TGTGCCAGCAGTTACTCGATTTATTCCCTAGCGGGGGAGAATGAGCAGTTCTTC. The rearrangement uses TRBV6-2 or TRBV6-3 and TRBJ2-1; 10 bases are a match to TRBD2. The length of the CDR3 is 18 residues. Germline CDR1 MNHEY, CDR2 SVGEGT. The trim removed 0 bases at V and 7 bases at J, leaving 12 bases unmatched.

The CDR3 spells CASSYDQVNTEAFF. For the CDR3, the DNA is TGTGCCAGCAGTTACGATCAGGTGAACACTGAAGCTTTCTTT. The chain links TRBV6-5 to TRBJ1-1; unclear D gene. V lost 2 bases and J 0 bases, leaving 7 bases between the germline ends. This CDR3 comprises 14 residues. Germline CDR1 and CDR2: MNHEY and SVGAGI.

This clonotype came up a few times. The chain has TRBV7-9 and TRBJ1-1, with D uncertain. V was shortened by 6 bases and J by 0 bases, with 8 bases between the two germline ends. Per germline, CDR1 SEHNR and CDR2 FQNEAQ (reference sequence). The CDR3 length is 13 residues. The CDR3 reads CASRPSLNTEAFF. CDR3 sequence (DNA): TGTGCCAGCAGGCCTAGTTTGAACACTGAAGCTTTCTTT.

This clonotype occurred a few times. The J gene is TRBJ2-5, the V gene TRBV7-7; tentatively, D is TRBD1 (5 bases). CDR1 SSHAT and CDR2 FNYEAQ come from the germline V gene (reference sequence). The CDR3 loop spans 13 amino acids. V gave up 6 bases and J gave up 7 bases, with 15 bases separating them. DNA of the CDR3: TGTGCCAGCAGGCTGGACACGTTTGGGACCCAGTACTTC. This codes for CASRLDTFGTQYF.

The V call is TRBV5-1, the J call TRBJ2-3; 7 nucleotides align to TRBD1. The CDR3 runs 14 residues. From germline, CDR1 is SGHRS and CDR2 YFSETQ. The V and J ends lost 4 bases and 3 bases, in that order; junction bases with no gene match: 5. CDR3 amino acids: CASSQGELTDTQYF. Written as DNA, the CDR3 is TGCGCCAGCAGCCAGGGGGAATTGACAGATACGCAGTATTTT.

The rearrangement uses TRBV19 and TRBJ2-1; TRBD1 might be the D (6 bases). The CDR3 contains 13 residues. Germline CDR1 and CDR2: LNHDA and SQIVND (reference sequence). The V end lost 4 bases, the J end lost 6 bases, and 10 bases lay between the germline ends. The CDR3 here is CASSNGQPNEQFF. The CDR3 DNA is TGTGCCAGTAGTAACGGACAGCCCAATGAGCAGTTCTTC. Variable domain in full (rest from reference TRBV19 and TRBJ2-1): DGGITQSPKYLFRKEGQNVTLSCEQNLNHDAMYWYRQDPGQGLRLIYYSQIVNDFQKGDIAEGYSVSREKKESFPLTVTSAQKNPTAFYLCASSNGQPNEQFFGPGTRLTVL.

This clonotype was seen at least ten times. The V call is TRBV7-2, the J call TRBJ1-5; D is uncertain. There are 14 residues in the CDR3. CDR1 and CDR2 from the germline V gene are SGHTA and FQGNSA. V gave up 0 bases and J gave up 3 bases, with 6 bases separating them. The CDR3 DNA follows: TGTGCCAGCAGCTTAGCGTCTATCAATCAGCCCCAGCATTTT. Its protein is CASSLASINQPQHF.

The sample holds a few counts of this clonotype. The chain links TRBV7-8 to TRBJ2-5; 7 bases agree with TRBD2. V shed 5 bases and J 3 bases; nucleotides not matched to a gene: 9. The germline gives CDR1 SGHVS, CDR2 FQNEAQ. This CDR3 region has 15 residues. CDR3 in DNA: TGTGCCAGCAGCCCCTTCGGCGGGGGAGAAGAGACCCAGTACTTC. Its translation is CASSPFGGGEETQYF.

V gene TRBV6-8 combines with J gene TRBJ1-1; D is undetermined. CDR1 and CDR2 (germline): MNHGY, SAAAGT. The CDR3 contains 14 residues. V was trimmed by 2 bases and J by 0 bases, leaving 7 bases between them. In DNA, the CDR3 is TGTGCCAGCAGTTACCGGAAACTGAACACTGAAGCTTTCTTT. Amino acids: CASSYRKLNTEAFF.

Many counts were recorded for this clonotype. This chain links TRBV7-9 with TRBJ1-1; D unclear. Trimming removed 5 bases from V and 1 base from J, with 14 bases in between. The CDR3 covers 15 residues. The V gene's germline CDR1 is SEHNR and CDR2 FQNEAQ (reference sequence). The CDR3 coding sequence is TGTGCCAGCAGCCCCGTTCGACATCAGAACACTGAAGCTTTCTTT. Translation: CASSPVRHQNTEAFF.

The chain combines TRBV10-3 with TRBJ2-6; unclear D gene. Trimming pared 10 bases from V and 1 base from J, leaving 5 bases between. Germline-derived CDR1 and CDR2 are ENHRY and SYGVKD. The CDR3 runs 12 residues. CDR3 sequence: CATFSGANVLTF. The CDR3 DNA follows: TGTGCCACCTTTTCTGGGGCCAACGTCCTGACTTTC.